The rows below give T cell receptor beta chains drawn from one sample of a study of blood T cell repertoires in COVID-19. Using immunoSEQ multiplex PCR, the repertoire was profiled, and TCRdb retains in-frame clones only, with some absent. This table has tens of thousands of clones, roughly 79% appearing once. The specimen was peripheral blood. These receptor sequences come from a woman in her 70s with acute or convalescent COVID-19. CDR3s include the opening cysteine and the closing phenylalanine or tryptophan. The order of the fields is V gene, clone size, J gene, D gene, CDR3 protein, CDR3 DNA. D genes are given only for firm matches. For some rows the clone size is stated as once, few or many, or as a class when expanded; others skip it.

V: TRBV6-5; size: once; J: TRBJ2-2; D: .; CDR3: CATLLLFTGELFF; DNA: TGTGCCACCCTACTCTTATTCACCGGGGAGCTGTTTTTT
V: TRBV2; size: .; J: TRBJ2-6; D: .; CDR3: CASGGSGTGLLGANVLTF; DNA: TGTGCCAGCGGGGGTAGCGGGACAGGGTTACTTGGGGCCAACGTCCTGACTTTC
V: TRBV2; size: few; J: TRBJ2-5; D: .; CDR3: CASTGDNQETQYF; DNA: TGTGCCAGCACCGGGGACAACCAAGAGACCCAGTACTTC
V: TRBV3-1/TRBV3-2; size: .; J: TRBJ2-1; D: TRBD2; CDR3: CASSQGLAGGYNEQFF; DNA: TGTGCCAGCAGCCAAGGACTAGCGGGAGGTTACAATGAGCAGTTCTTC
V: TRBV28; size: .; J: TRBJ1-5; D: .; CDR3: CASSLWTANQPQHF; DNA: TGTGCCAGCAGTTTATGGACAGCTAATCAGCCCCAGCATTTT
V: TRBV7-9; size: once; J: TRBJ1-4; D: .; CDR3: CASSLQGRAANEKLFF; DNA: TGTGCCAGCAGCTTACAGGGGCGGGCAGCTAATGAAAAACTGTTTTTT
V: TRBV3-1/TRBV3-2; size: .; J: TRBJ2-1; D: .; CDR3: CASSQVRNEQFF; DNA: TGTGCCAGCAGCCAAGTCAGGAATGAGCAGTTCTTC
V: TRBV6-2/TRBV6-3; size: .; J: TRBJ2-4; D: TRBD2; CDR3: CASSYNAGTRQYF; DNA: TGTGCCAGCAGTTACAACGCCGGGACTAGACAGTACTTC
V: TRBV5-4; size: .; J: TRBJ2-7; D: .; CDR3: CASSRDTTYEQYF; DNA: TGTGCCAGCAGCCGGGACACCACCTACGAGCAGTACTTC
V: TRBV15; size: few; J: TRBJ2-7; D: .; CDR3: CATSRGGGTSYEQYF; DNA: TGTGCCACCAGCAGGGGAGGCGGGACCTCCTACGAGCAGTACTTC
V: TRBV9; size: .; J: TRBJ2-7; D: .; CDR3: CASSAGSAVGEQYF; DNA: TGTGCCAGCAGCGCCGGGAGTGCAGTCGGCGAGCAGTACTTC
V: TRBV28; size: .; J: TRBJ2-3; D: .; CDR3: CASTSLDGTDTQYF; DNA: TGTGCCAGCACCAGCCTAGATGGCACAGATACGCAGTATTTT
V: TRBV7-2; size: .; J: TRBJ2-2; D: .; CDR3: CASSDRTLRTGELFF; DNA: TGTGCCAGCAGCGACAGGACACTAAGGACCGGGGAGCTGTTTTTT
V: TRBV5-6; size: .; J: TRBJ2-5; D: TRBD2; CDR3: CASSRTSGSQTQYF; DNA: TGTGCCAGCAGCCGTACTAGCGGGAGCCAGACCCAGTACTTC
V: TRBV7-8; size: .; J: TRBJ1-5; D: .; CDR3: CASSTRDTPMSNQPQHF; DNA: TGTGCCAGCAGCACCCGGGACACCCCCATGTCCAATCAGCCCCAGCATTTT
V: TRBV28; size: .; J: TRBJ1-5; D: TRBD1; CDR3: CASSLRAGGSNQPQHF; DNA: TGTGCCAGCAGTTTAAGGGCAGGGGGCAGCAATCAGCCCCAGCATTTT
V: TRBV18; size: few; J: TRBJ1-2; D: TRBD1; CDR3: CASSPPPDRGTRVGYTF; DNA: TGTGCCAGCTCACCACCCCCGGACAGGGGGACCAGAGTTGGCTACACCTTC
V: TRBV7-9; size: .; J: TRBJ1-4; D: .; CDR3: CASSYQGLLSEKLFF; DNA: TGTGCCAGCAGCTATCAGGGGTTGCTTTCTGAAAAACTGTTTTTT
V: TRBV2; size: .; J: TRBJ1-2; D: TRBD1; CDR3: CASGRGRDYGYTF; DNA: TGTGCCAGCGGCAGGGGGCGCGACTATGGCTACACCTTC
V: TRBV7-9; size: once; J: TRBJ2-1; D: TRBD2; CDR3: CASSGAGGPLNEQFF; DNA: TGTGCCAGCAGCGGAGCGGGAGGGCCTTTGAATGAGCAGTTCTTC
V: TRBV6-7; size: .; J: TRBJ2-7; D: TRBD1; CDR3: CASSYPRDRANYEQYF; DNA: TGTGCCAGCAGTTACCCCCGGGACAGGGCTAACTACGAGCAGTACTTC
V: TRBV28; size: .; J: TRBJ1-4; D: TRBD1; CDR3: CASSVRQGATNEKLFF; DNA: TGTGCCAGCAGTGTACGACAGGGGGCAACTAATGAAAAACTGTTTTTT
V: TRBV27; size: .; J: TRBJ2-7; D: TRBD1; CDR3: CASSPGTGVYEQYF; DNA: TGTGCCAGCAGTCCGGGGACAGGGGTTTACGAGCAGTACTTC
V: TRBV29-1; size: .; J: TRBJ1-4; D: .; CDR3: CSVGTVNEKLFF; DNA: TGCAGCGTTGGGACAGTTAATGAAAAACTGTTTTTT
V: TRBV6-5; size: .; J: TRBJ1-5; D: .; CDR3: CASSEGGISNQPQHF; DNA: TGTGCCAGCAGCGAGGGGGGGATTAGCAATCAGCCCCAGCATTTT
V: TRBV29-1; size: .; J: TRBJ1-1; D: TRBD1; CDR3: CSAWDRGNTEAFF; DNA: TGCAGCGCATGGGACAGGGGAAACACTGAAGCTTTCTTT
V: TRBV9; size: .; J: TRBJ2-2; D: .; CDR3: CASRVKQGNTGELFF; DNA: TGTGCCAGCCGAGTAAAACAGGGGAACACCGGGGAGCTGTTTTTT
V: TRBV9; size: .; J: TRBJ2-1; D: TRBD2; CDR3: CASSATSGTGEQFF; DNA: TGTGCCAGCAGCGCCACTAGCGGGACGGGTGAGCAGTTCTTC
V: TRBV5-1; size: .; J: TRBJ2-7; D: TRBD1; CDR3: CASSLQDRARYEQYF; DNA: TGCGCCAGCAGCTTGCAAGACAGGGCCCGCTACGAGCAGTACTTC
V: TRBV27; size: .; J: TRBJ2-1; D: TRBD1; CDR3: CASSSDRGSGRSYNEQFF; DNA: TGTGCCAGCAGTTCGGACAGGGGGAGCGGAAGGTCCTACAATGAGCAGTTCTTC
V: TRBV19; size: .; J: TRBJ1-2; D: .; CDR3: CASSSELANYGYTF; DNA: TGTGCCAGTAGTAGCGAACTAGCTAACTATGGCTACACCTTC
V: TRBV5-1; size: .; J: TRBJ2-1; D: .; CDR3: CASSLAGGTHNEQFF; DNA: TGCGCCAGCAGCTTAGCCGGAGGGACCCACAATGAGCAGTTCTTC
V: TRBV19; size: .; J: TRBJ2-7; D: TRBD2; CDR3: CASSIDGTRGDYEQYF; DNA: TGTGCCAGTAGTATCGACGGGACTAGGGGAGACTACGAGCAGTACTTC
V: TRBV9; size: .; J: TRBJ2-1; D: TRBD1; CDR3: CASSVEGGDRGQNEQFF; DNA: TGTGCCAGCAGCGTAGAGGGTGGGGACAGGGGGCAGAATGAGCAGTTCTTC
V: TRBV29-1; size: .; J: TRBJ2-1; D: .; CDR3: CRVYDSYNEQFF; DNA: TGCAGGGTTTATGACAGCTACAATGAGCAGTTCTTC
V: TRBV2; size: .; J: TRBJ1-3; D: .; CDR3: CASSQGLRGNTIYF; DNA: TGTGCCAGCAGTCAGGGGTTGCGCGGAAACACCATATATTTT
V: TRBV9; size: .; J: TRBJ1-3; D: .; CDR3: CASSVARYADTIYF; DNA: TGTGCCAGCAGCGTAGCTCGGTATGCGGACACCATATATTTT
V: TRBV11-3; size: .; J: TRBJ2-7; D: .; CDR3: CASSLTLWWLRDNYEQYF; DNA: TGTGCCAGCAGCTTAACCCTCTGGTGGCTCAGGGACAACTACGAGCAGTACTTC
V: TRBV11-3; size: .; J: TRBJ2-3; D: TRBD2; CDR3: CASSQPTGGPTDTQYF; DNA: TGTGCCAGCAGCCAACCAACGGGAGGGCCCACAGATACGCAGTATTTT
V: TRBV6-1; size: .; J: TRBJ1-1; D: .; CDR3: CASSETGNTEAFF; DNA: TGTGCCAGCAGTGAAACGGGGAACACTGAAGCTTTCTTT
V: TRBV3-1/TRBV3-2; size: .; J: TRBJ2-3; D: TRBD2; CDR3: CASSQALREGGRHTQYF; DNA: TGTGCCAGCAGCCAAGCCCTTCGGGAGGGGGGTAGGCATACGCAGTATTTT
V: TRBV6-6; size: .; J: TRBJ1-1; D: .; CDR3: CASSYGQEGRTEAFF; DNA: TGTGCCAGCAGTTACGGTCAAGAGGGTCGCACTGAAGCTTTCTTT
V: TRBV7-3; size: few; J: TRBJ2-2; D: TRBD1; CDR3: CASSLRAGTVNTGELFF; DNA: TGTGCCAGCAGCTTAAGGGCCGGGACAGTGAACACCGGGGAGCTGTTTTTT